This record concerns one T cell receptor beta chain sequence. Data came from immunoSEQ multiplex PCR; TCRdb stores just in-frame clones and leaves some out. The sample has approximately 330,000 clones; about 80% are singletons. The sample originates from a study of cytotoxic CD8 clonotypes in ibrutinib-treated CLL. V was pared by 8 bases and J by 6 bases, with 9 bases between. CDR1 MNHNS and CDR2 SASEGT come from the germline V gene. The length of the CDR3 is 11 residues. This chain uses TRBV6-1 with TRBJ2-3; D is perhaps TRBD1 (6 bases). This TCR derives from a human donor with chronic lymphocytic leukemia. The sample consisted of PBMCs, taken before ibrutinib treatment. Here the CDR3 DNA reads TGTGCCAGCCAGGGGTCGGATACGCAGTATTTT. This translates into CASQGSDTQYF.